The sequence of this TCR beta chain was determined in a study of beta chain features in type 1 diabetes. Regarding the study as a whole: A moderate, significant TCRB CDR3 shortening appeared in type 1 diabetes across four CD4+ subsets. PCR, the amplification step, might favor shorter templates, equally in patients and controls. A greater similarity of naive, central memory and Treg TCRB repertoires was seen among patients than among healthy donors. cDNA-based sequencing might over-represent cells highly expressing TCR.

Isolated RNA was reverse transcribed in full, so expressed TCRB transcripts were sequenced. The assay was immunoSEQ multiplex PCR, and TCRdb's table has in-frame clones only and misses some. The table includes some 200,000 clones, under 20% detected once. CDR3 size: 16 residues. The V segment lost 4 bases and the J segment 7 bases; nucleotides outside the gene matches: 11. Per germline, CDR1 MGHRA and CDR2 YSYEKL. This clone showed up just once. Its antigen is still unknown. This sequence was found in a man aged 25-45 years with type 1 diabetes. Sample: naive CD4+ T cells from blood. This chain joins TRBV4-1 and TRBJ2-5; 11 nucleotides line up with TRBD2. Written as DNA, the CDR3 is TGCGCCAGCAGCCTAGCGGGAGGGAGACGTGGAGGGACCCAGTACTTC. Its translation: CASSLAGGRRGGTQYF.